Each of the 19 T cell receptor beta chains below was sequenced from the same sample in a study of T cell responses to AZD1222 COVID-19 vaccine. The repertoire was sequenced with immunoSEQ multiplex PCR; TCRdb's copy has only in-frame clones and lacks some. The sample records around 140,000 clones, under 95% being singletons. The sequenced sample was peripheral blood, obtained 28 days after the second AZD1222 dose. The receptor set was obtained from an adult who received the AZD1222 COVID-19 vaccine.

This chain connects TRBV5-1 to TRBJ1-2; possible D gene TRBD1, 6 bases. The V end lost 5 bases, the J end lost 2 bases, and 16 bases lay between the germline ends. This CDR3 region has 15 residues. Germline loops: CDR1 SGHRS, CDR2 YFSETQ. CDR3 amino acids: CASSPQAQGNYGYTF. Here the CDR3 DNA reads TGCGCCAGCAGTCCTCAAGCCCAGGGGAACTATGGCTACACCTTC.

This rearrangement joins TRBV14 to TRBJ1-2, with 8 bases matching TRBD1. The germline V gene has CDR1 SGHDN and CDR2 FVKESK. This CDR3 spans 15 amino acids. The V and J ends lost 3 bases and 3 bases, in that order; junction bases with no gene match: 6. CDR3 sequence: CASSQAGGAYYGYTF. CDR3 coding DNA: TGTGCCAGCAGCCAGGCAGGGGGCGCCTACTATGGCTACACCTTC.

The chain recombines TRBV20-1 with TRBJ1-2; 8 bases fit TRBD1. Germline CDR1 is DFQATT and CDR2 is SNEGSKA (reference sequence). The CDR3 is 10 amino acids. The V segment lost 3 bases and the J segment 12 bases; nucleotides outside the gene matches: 3. The CDR3 DNA reads as TGCAGTGCTAGGACAGGGGATCACACCTTC. Protein product: CSARTGDHTF.

This clone was detected a few times. This chain uses TRBV2 with TRBJ1-5; TRBD1 is a possible D gene (6 bases). Germline V CDR1 and CDR2: SNHLY, FYNNEI. The CDR3 extends over 16 amino acids. Trimming took off 3 bases at V and 2 bases at J, with 14 bases between the two ends. The CDR3 reads CASSEGWGLGNQPQHF. In DNA form, the CDR3 reads TGTGCCAGCAGTGAGGGTTGGGGGCTCGGCAATCAGCCCCAGCATTTT.

This chain links TRBV4-1 with TRBJ1-2, with D unclear. Between the trimmed V and J ends, which lost 4 bases and 4 bases, there was a span of 13 bases. CDR3 length equals 14 residues. Germline V gene lookup returns CDR1 MGHRA and CDR2 YSYEKL. In nucleotides, the CDR3 is TGCGCCAGCAGCCCCGTACCACCCCCCTATGGCTACACCTTC. Amino acids: CASSPVPPPYGYTF.

The chain links TRBV6-5 to TRBJ1-5; unclear D gene. Trimming left V 6 bases short and J 4 bases short, with 16 bases between. Germline V lookup: CDR1 MNHEY, CDR2 SVGAGI. The CDR3 covers 15 residues. The DNA for the CDR3 is TGTGCCAGCAGACTCATGAGTGCGCTGAATCAGCCCCAGCATTTT. It translates to CASRLMSALNQPQHF.

The rearrangement joins TRBV28 to TRBJ1-5, with D possibly matching TRBD1 (5 bases). In germline, CDR1 is MDHEN, CDR2 SYDVKM. The CDR3 spans 14 residues. The V end lost 6 bases, the J end lost 3 bases, and 12 bases lay between the germline ends. The chain's CDR3 is CASRPRQPNQPQHF. The CDR3 coding sequence is TGTGCCAGCAGACCTAGACAGCCCAATCAGCCCCAGCATTTT.

The chain joins TRBV11-2 to TRBJ2-6; possible D gene TRBD1, 5 bases. CDR3 length: 16 residues. The V end was cut by 8 bases, the J end by 0 bases, with 14 bases between. Germline CDR1 and CDR2: SGHAT and FQNNGV. The CDR3 bases are TGTGCCAGCGTCCGGACATCTTTCTCTGGGGCCAACGTCCTGACTTTC. Translation gives CASVRTSFSGANVLTF. Together with reference TRBV11-2 and TRBJ2-6, the CDR3 gives the full variable domain: EAGVAQSPRYKIIEKRQSVAFWCNPISGHATLYWYQQILGQGPKLLIQFQNNGVVDDSQLPKDRFSAERLKGVDSTLKIQPAKLEDSAVYLCASVRTSFSGANVLTFGAGSRLTVL.

The chain combines TRBV6-5 with TRBJ1-1; possible D gene TRBD1, 6 bases. Germline V CDR1 and CDR2: MNHEY, SVGAGI. The CDR3 extends over 15 amino acids. The V end was cut by 3 bases, the J end by 5 bases, with 16 bases between. CDR3 coding DNA: TGTGCCAGCAGTTATTGGGCAGGGGAGGGAACTGAAGCTTTCTTT. Protein: CASSYWAGEGTEAFF.

The chain uses TRBV18 and TRBJ1-3, with D uncertain. Germline loops: CDR1 KGHSH, CDR2 LQKENI. This CDR3 has 15 amino acids. Deletions cut 1 base from V and 3 bases from J, with 10 bases between. The CDR3 region is CASSPRGVSGNTIYF. The DNA for the CDR3 is TGTGCCAGCTCACCACGGGGAGTGAGTGGAAACACCATATATTTT.

V and J are TRBV7-2 and TRBJ2-7, with TRBD1 as a possible D gene (5 bases). Germline V gene data show CDR1 as SGHTA and CDR2 as FQGNSA. The CDR3 is made up of 13 amino acids. V was shortened by 5 bases and J by 0 bases, with 8 bases between the two germline ends. This CDR3 reads CASSRGHSYEQYF. The CDR3, as DNA: TGTGCCAGCAGCAGGGGTCACTCCTACGAGCAGTACTTC. The entire variable domain, with the rest obtained from reference TRBV7-2 and TRBJ2-7, is as follows: GAGVSQSPSNKVTEKGKDVELRCDPISGHTALYWYRQSLGQGLEFLIYFQGNSAPDKSGLPSDRFSAERTGGSVSTLTIQRTQQEDSAVYLCASSRGHSYEQYFGPGTRLTVT.

V and J are TRBV18 and TRBJ2-5; D might be TRBD2 (5 bases). Germline loops: CDR1 KGHSH, CDR2 LQKENI. The CDR3 is 15 amino acids. V lost 5 bases and J lost 7, with 20 bases in between. CDR3 amino acids: CASSKDLASLGTQYF. The CDR3 DNA is TGTGCCAGCTCAAAGGACTTAGCTTCCCTGGGGACCCAGTACTTC.

V gene TRBV18 combines with J gene TRBJ1-4; 8 nucleotides agree with TRBD1. This CDR3 is 15 amino acids long. Per germline, CDR1 KGHSH and CDR2 LQKENI. Unmatched junction bases numbered 8, after V lost 0 bases and J lost 11 bases. The CDR3 DNA follows: TGTGCCAGCTCACCACCCGGACAGGGCCCCGAGAAACTGTTTTTT. This translates into CASSPPGQGPEKLFF.

This rearrangement joins TRBV4-2 to TRBJ2-7, with 8 bases identical to TRBD2. This CDR3 has 16 residues. Trimming cost V 3 bases and J 2 bases; bases outside gene matches: 9. Germline V gene sequence: CDR1 LGHNA, CDR2 YNFKEQ. CDR3 bases: TGTGCCAGCAGCCAGACCGGGACTAGGTATACCTACGAGCAGTACTTC. The encoded protein is CASSQTGTRYTYEQYF.

V is TRBV3-1 (or the pseudogene TRBV3-2) and J is TRBJ1-1, with D uncertain. V was cut by 4 bases and J by 1 base, with 10 bases left in between. The germline V gene has CDR1 LGHDT and CDR2 YNNKEL (reference sequence). The CDR3 is 14 residues long. CDR3 bases: TGTGCCAGCAGCCTTGCCGGGGAGAACACTGAAGCTTTCTTT. Its translation: CASSLAGENTEAFF.

V gene TRBV5-1 combines with J gene TRBJ1-1; D perhaps matches TRBD1 (5 bases). The CDR3 extends over 15 amino acids. The V gene lost 6 bases and the J gene lost 1 base, with 16 bases spanning the gap. Per germline, CDR1 SGHRS and CDR2 YFSETQ. CDR3 nucleotides: TGCGCCAGCACCCTTGGGGCCCCTCGGAACACTGAAGCTTTCTTT. As protein: CASTLGAPRNTEAFF.

The V call is TRBV6-1, the J call TRBJ1-5, with a possible D match to TRBD1 (6 bases). The CDR3 contains 15 residues. Per the germline V gene, CDR1 is MNHNS and CDR2 is SASEGT. Trimming shortened V by 1 base and J by 7 bases, and 14 bases separated the two germline ends. The CDR3 DNA reads TGTGCCAGCAGTGAAGTAGCGGGGGGCCGCCAGCCCCAGCATTTT. Translation gives CASSEVAGGRQPQHF.

The chain employs TRBV9 and TRBJ1-6; TRBD1 is a possible D gene (6 bases). Germline V gives CDR1 SGDLS, CDR2 YYNGEE. With 2 bases removed from V and 7 bases from J, the gap between germline ends came to 13 bases. The CDR3 runs 15 residues. CDR3 sequence (DNA): TGTGCCAGCAGCGTCGATACAACAGGGAATTCACCCCTCCACTTT. This sequence encodes CASSVDTTGNSPLHF. Looking up the rest from reference TRBV9 and TRBJ1-6 gives the full variable domain: DSGVTQTPKHLITATGQRVTLRCSPRSGDLSVYWYQQSLDQGLQFLIQYYNGEERAKGNILERFSAQQFPDLHSELNLSSLELGDSALYFCASSVDTTGNSPLHFGNGTRLTVT.

The chain links TRBV15 to TRBJ2-5; D remains unclear. Germline V gives CDR1 LNHNV, CDR2 YYDKDF (reference sequence). The germline V and J ends were trimmed by 1 base and 5 bases, with 11 bases remaining between them. This CDR3 region has 14 residues. CDR3 amino acids: CATSRAPQGETQYF. In DNA form, the CDR3 reads TGTGCCACCAGCAGAGCCCCTCAAGGGGAGACCCAGTACTTC.